The entry that follows covers one T cell receptor (beta chain) sequence. Its antigen is unidentified. This CDR3 is built from 15 residues. V was shortened by 1 base and J by 5 bases, with 15 bases between the two germline ends. The germline gives CDR1 LGHNA, CDR2 YNFKEQ. 13 Jbeta primers and 60 Vbeta primers were used for the PCR. Only in-frame clones appear in the TCRdb table, and some are missing; sequencing was by immunoSEQ multiplex PCR. The table lists around 190,000 clones, more than 75% of them singletons. The data originate from a study of cytomegalovirus exposure and HLA in healthy donors. Overall study results and limits: 87-base-pair reads could not separate some V segments, including TRBV6-2 and TRBV6-3.

This receptor was obtained from a woman aged 25 to 39 in good health and CMV-seropositive. The chain joins TRBV4-2 to TRBJ2-7, with D maybe TRBD1 (6 bases). The sequencing sample was made of PBMCs. CDR3 nucleotide sequence: TGTGCCAGCAGCCAAGGGGTGGAAGGGGGACACGAGCAGTACTTC. This translates into CASSQGVEGGHEQYF.